This T cell receptor (beta chain) was recovered during a study of regulatory T cells in long-lasting Graves disease. Library construction for TCR beta used iRepertoire HTBI primers and Arm-PCR of CDR3 regions. MiXCR was run by TCRdb on the multiplex PCR reads, yielding one entry per CDR3 protein. The sample lists a few hundred thousand distinct CDR3 sequences; about 20% were seen once. This clonotype was picked up many times. Its antigen is currently unknown. The sample's time point: persistent/refractory GD, antithyroid drugs over 5 years with positive TRAb. PBMCs were the source of the RNA used for TCR sequencing. Doctors identified Graves' disease using the American Thyroid Association guidelines. The CDR3 sequence is 16 residues long. V lost 6 bases, J lost 2 bases, and 13 bases stayed unmatched. CDR1 is SNHLY, CDR2 FYNNEI, per germline. Study-wide points: Graves' patients with persistent disease showed TCR diversity lower than patients newly diagnosed. Preferential use of TRBV28, TRBJ1-2 and TRBJ2-5 was seen in persistent disease.

Specimen: peripheral blood mononuclear cells (PBMCs), collected when the disease was refractory, from a patient treated with antithyroid drugs. This sequence joins TRBV2 and TRBJ2-7; 7 nucleotides agree with TRBD1. This clonotype was sampled from a female donor with Graves disease. CDR3 bases: TGTGCCAGCAGGGTACAGGGGCCTCACTCCACCTACGAGCAGTACTTC. Encoded protein: CASRVQGPHSTYEQYF.